The 15 T cell receptor beta chains listed next were all sequenced from one sample in a study of T cells after yellow fever vaccination. MiXCR was run by TCRdb on the 5' RACE reads, yielding one entry per CDR3 protein. The sample includes under 50,000 distinct CDR3 sequences, 5% to 7% of them seen just once. The specimen was PBMCs, either bulk or a sorted T-cell subset (CD4+, CD8+, memory, or dextramer-sorted; not recorded which), collected 45 days after the yellow fever booster vaccination. These receptors came from a man aged 30 to 39 who received the YFV17D yellow fever vaccine.

This chain connects TRBV5-1 to TRBJ1-3; D is unclear. Per germline, CDR1 SGHRS and CDR2 YFSETQ. V shed 3 bases and J shed 0 bases, with 19 bases lying between them. This CDR3 contains 18 residues. The CDR3 DNA reads as TGCGCCAGCAGCTCTACTGACCCACCGTATAGCTCTGGAAACACCATATATTTT. Protein product: CASSSTDPPYSSGNTIYF. The full variable domain, rest sourced from reference TRBV5-1 and TRBJ1-3, is KAGVTQTPRYLIKTRGQQVTLSCSPISGHRSVSWYQQTPGQGLQFLFEYFSETQRNKGNFPGRFSGRQFSNSRSEMNVSTLELGDSALYLCASSSTDPPYSSGNTIYFGEGSWLTVV.

This clonotype was recorded at least ten times. The chain is built from TRBV7-8 and TRBJ1-5; a possible D gene is TRBD1 (5 bases). This CDR3 has 15 amino acids. Germline CDR1 reads SGHVS; CDR2 reads FQNEAQ. V was cut by 1 base and J by 1 base, with 8 bases left in between. CDR3 nucleotides: TGTGCCAGCAGCTTAGGGGGACGGAGCAATCAGCCCCAGCATTTT. It is translated as CASSLGGRSNQPQHF.

Comment on this clonotype: The junction departs from the called germline gene at one end, perhaps through a read error. CDR3 sequence: CASSPGQGATYEHYF. The DNA for the CDR3 is TGTGCCAGCAGCCCGGGACAGGGGGCCACATACGAGCACTACTTC. V gene TRBV7-8 combines with J gene TRBJ2-7; 12 nucleotides match TRBD1. The CDR3 consists of 15 residues. CDR1 and CDR2 (germline): SGHVS, FQNEAQ.

The genes are TRBV4-1 and TRBJ1-4; D is possibly TRBD1 (5 bases). There are 15 residues in the CDR3. Per germline, CDR1 MGHRA and CDR2 YSYEKL. Between the trimmed V and J ends, which lost 2 bases and 4 bases, there was a span of 11 bases. The CDR3 DNA is TGCGCCAGCAGCCAAATCCAGGGACTTAATGAAAAACTGTTTTTT. Translating it yields CASSQIQGLNEKLFF.

The chain recombines TRBV3-1 with TRBJ2-2; perhaps TRBD1 as D (6 bases). This CDR3 has 18 residues. V lost 11 bases and J 1 base, leaving 26 bases between the germline ends. Looked up from germline, CDR1 is LGHDT and CDR2 is YNNKEL (reference sequence). The CDR3 sequence: CACCQVPDMTGNTGELFF. CDR3 DNA sequence: TGTGCCTGCTGCCAAGTCCCTGACATGACAGGGAACACCGGGGAGCTGTTTTTT.

The chain links TRBV20-1 to TRBJ2-7; 9 nucleotides match TRBD2. Trimming removed 3 bases from V and 2 bases from J; junction bases left unmatched: 5. CDR1 is DFQATT, CDR2 SNEGSKA, per germline (reference sequence). CDR3 length: 14 residues. The CDR3 DNA is TGCAGTGCTAGTAGGACTAGCGTCACCTACGAGCAGTACTTC. Its protein is CSASRTSVTYEQYF.

This clonotype was seen a handful of times. The CDR3 loop is CASSQGLAKNIQYF. Written as DNA, the CDR3 is TGTGCCAGCAGCCAGGGGTTAGCCAAAAACATTCAGTACTTC. The gene calls are TRBV6-1 and TRBJ2-4; perhaps TRBD1 as D (6 bases). The V end was cut by 6 bases, the J end by 0 bases, with 9 bases between. Germline V gene data show CDR1 as MNHNS and CDR2 as SASEGT. This CDR3 comprises 14 residues.

Details on this clonotype: This may be a read error: a much more frequent sequence differs by one nucleotide. The V and J genes are TRBV11-2 and TRBJ2-1, with no clear D. Germline CDR1 SGHAT, CDR2 FQNNGV. This CDR3 region has 12 residues. CDR3 sequence reads: CASILEARGQFF. CDR3 DNA sequence: TGTGCCAGCATCTTAGAGGCCAGAGGGCAGTTCTTC.

To note about this clonotype: A much larger clone is a single base away; this may be a read error. This chain connects TRBV7-9 to TRBJ1-6; 7 positions agree with TRBD1. Germline V gene sequence: CDR1 SEHNR, CDR2 FQNEAQ (reference sequence). With V trimmed by 5 bases and J by 8 bases, 9 bases remained unmatched. This CDR3 has 15 amino acids. The CDR3 region is CASSLLDRLDSPLHF. Written as DNA, the CDR3 is TGTGCCAGCAGCCTATTGGACAGGTTGGATTCACCCCTCCACTTT.

This clonotype was recorded many times. The gene calls are TRBV12-3 or TRBV12-4 and TRBJ1-1; D possibly corresponds to TRBD1 (6 bases). The V and J ends lost 6 bases and 5 bases respectively, with 16 bases between them. This CDR3 contains 14 residues. The CDR3 sequence is CASSRRTEQTEAFF. The CDR3 nucleotides read TGTGCCAGCAGCAGACGGACAGAACAAACTGAAGCTTTCTTT.

This clonotype was counted a few times. This chain connects TRBV20-1 to TRBJ2-7; the match to TRBD2 covers 7 bases. Trimming at V came to 0 bases and at J to 2 bases, leaving 7 bases not matched to a gene. The V gene's germline CDR1 is DFQATT and CDR2 SNEGSKA (reference sequence). The CDR3 extends over 15 amino acids. The CDR3 reads CSARDGAGAAYEQYF. CDR3 DNA sequence: TGCAGTGCTAGAGATGGGGCGGGAGCGGCCTACGAGCAGTACTTC.

The sample holds a few counts of this clonotype. The chain links TRBV30 to TRBJ2-3; 14 positions match TRBD2. After removal of 1 base from V and 5 bases from J, the junction contained 5 bases not matched to a gene. The CDR3 is 16 residues long. The germline V gene has CDR1 GTSNPN and CDR2 SVGIG (reference sequence). CDR3 amino acids: CAWSDWGLAGEDTQYF. The CDR3 nucleotides read TGTGCCTGGAGTGACTGGGGACTAGCGGGAGAAGATACGCAGTATTTT. Complete variable domain (other parts from reference TRBV30 and TRBJ2-3): SQTIHQWPATLVQPVGSPLSLECTVEGTSNPNLYWYRQAAGRGLQLLFYSVGIGQISSEVPQNLSASRPQDRQFILSSKKLLLSDSGFYLCAWSDWGLAGEDTQYFGPGTRLTVL.

This clonotype was picked up many times. The rearrangement links TRBV20-1 to TRBJ1-2; D gene unclear. This CDR3 has 12 residues. Germline V gene data show CDR1 as DFQATT and CDR2 as SNEGSKA (reference sequence). V was trimmed by 3 bases and J by 5 bases, leaving 10 bases between them. The CDR3 DNA reads TGCAGTGCTAGCACCGAGCCGTATGGCTACACCTTC. Translated, it gives CSASTEPYGYTF.

This clonotype was seen a handful of times. The CDR3 protein is CASSLNSVGPQETQYF. The CDR3 coding sequence is TGTGCCAGCAGTTTAAATAGCGTGGGTCCTCAAGAGACCCAGTACTTC. V is TRBV6-5 and J is TRBJ2-5; a weak D match, TRBD2 (5 bases). V was trimmed by 4 bases and J by 2 bases, leaving 17 bases between them. The germline CDR1 and CDR2 sequences are MNHEY and SVGAGI. The CDR3 is 16 residues long.

The chain couples TRBV18 to TRBJ2-5; D remains unclear. This CDR3 has 12 residues. CDR1 and CDR2 from the germline V gene are KGHSH and LQKENI. Trimming cost V 3 bases and J 1 base, with 3 bases left between them. The CDR3, as DNA: TGTGCCAGCTCACCGGCCCAAGAGACCCAGTACTTC. Amino acids: CASSPAQETQYF.